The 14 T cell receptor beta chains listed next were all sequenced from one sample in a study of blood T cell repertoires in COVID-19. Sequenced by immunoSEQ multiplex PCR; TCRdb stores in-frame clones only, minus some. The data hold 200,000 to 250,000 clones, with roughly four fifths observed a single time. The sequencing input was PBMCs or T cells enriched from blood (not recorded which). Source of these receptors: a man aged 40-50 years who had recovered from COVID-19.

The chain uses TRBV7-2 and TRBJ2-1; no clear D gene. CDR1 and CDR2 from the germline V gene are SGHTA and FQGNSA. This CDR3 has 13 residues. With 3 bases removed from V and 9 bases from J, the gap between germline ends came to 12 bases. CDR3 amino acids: CASSFQRYGEQFF. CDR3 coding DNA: TGTGCCAGCAGCTTCCAGAGGTATGGTGAGCAGTTCTTC.

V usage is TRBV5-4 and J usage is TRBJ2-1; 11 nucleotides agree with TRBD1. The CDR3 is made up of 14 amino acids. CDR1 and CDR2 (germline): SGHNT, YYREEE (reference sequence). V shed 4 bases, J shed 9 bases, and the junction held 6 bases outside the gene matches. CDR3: CASSPRDRGSEQFF. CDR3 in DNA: TGTGCCAGCAGCCCCCGGGACAGGGGGAGTGAGCAGTTCTTC.

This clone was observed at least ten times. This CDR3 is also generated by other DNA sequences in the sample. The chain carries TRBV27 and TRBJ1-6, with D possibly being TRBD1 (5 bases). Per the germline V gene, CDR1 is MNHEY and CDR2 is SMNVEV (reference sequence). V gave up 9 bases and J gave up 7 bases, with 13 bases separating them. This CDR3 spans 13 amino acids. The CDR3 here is CASGTGNNSPLHF. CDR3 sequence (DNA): TGTGCCAGTGGGACTGGGAACAATTCACCCCTCCACTTT.

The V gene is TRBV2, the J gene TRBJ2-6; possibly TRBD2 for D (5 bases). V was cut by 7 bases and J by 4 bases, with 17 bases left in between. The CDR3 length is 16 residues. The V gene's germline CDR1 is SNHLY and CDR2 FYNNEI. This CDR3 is CASITSGSSGANVLTF. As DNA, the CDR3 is TGTGCCAGCATTACCTCGGGGAGTTCAGGGGCCAACGTCCTGACTTTC.

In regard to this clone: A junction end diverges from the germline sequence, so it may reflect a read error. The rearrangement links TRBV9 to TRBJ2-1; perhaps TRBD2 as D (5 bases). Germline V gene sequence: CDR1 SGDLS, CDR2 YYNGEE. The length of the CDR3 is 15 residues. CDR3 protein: CASSVLGRSYDEQFF. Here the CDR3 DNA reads TGTGCCAGCAGCGTATTAGGGAGATCCTACGATGAGCAGTTCTTC.

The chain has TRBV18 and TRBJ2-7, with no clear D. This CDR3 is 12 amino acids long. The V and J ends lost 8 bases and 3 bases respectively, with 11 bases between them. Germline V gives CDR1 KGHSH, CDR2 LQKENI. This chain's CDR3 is CASTSSGYEQYF. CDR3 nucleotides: TGTGCCAGCACTTCGTCAGGCTACGAGCAGTACTTC.

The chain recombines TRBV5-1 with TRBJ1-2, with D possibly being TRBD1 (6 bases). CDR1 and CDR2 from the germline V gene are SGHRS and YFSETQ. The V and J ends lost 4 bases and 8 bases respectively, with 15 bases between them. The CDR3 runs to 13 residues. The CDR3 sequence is CASSEDSRQGYTF. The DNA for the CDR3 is TGCGCCAGCAGCGAGGACAGTCGGCAAGGCTACACCTTC.

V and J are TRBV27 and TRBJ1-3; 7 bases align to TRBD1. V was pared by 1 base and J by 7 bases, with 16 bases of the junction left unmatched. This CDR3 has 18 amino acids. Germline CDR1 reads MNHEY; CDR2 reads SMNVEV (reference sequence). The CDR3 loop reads CASSLYGDREQTRNTIYF. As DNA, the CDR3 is TGTGCCAGCAGTTTATACGGCGACAGGGAACAAACTCGGAACACCATATATTTT.

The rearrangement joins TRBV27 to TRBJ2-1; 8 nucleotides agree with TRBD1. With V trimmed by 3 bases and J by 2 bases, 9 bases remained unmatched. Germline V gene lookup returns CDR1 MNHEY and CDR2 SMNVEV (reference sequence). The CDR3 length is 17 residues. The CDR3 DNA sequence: TGTGCCAGCAGTTTCTCAAACGACAGGGGTGCCTACAATGAGCAGTTCTTC. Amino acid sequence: CASSFSNDRGAYNEQFF.

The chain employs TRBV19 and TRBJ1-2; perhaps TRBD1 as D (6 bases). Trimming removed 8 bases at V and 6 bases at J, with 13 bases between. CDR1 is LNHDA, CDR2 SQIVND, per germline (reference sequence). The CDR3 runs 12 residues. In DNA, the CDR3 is TGTGCCAGTCTAACAGGGTCGAATGGCTACACCTTC. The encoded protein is CASLTGSNGYTF. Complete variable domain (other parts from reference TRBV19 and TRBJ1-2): DGGITQSPKYLFRKEGQNVTLSCEQNLNHDAMYWYRQDPGQGLRLIYYSQIVNDFQKGDIAEGYSVSREKKESFPLTVTSAQKNPTAFYLCASLTGSNGYTFGSGTRLTVV.

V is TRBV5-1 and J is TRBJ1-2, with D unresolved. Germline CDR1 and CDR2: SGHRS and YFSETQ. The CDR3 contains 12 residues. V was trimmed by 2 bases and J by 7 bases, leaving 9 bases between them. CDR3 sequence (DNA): TGCGCCAGCAGCTTTAGCGGGAGTGGCTACACCTTC. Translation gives CASSFSGSGYTF.

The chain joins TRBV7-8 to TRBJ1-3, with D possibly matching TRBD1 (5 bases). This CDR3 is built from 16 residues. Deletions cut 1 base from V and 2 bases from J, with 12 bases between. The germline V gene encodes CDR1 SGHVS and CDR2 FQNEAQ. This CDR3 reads CASSLVATGAGNTIYF. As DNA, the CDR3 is TGTGCCAGCAGCTTAGTCGCGACGGGGGCTGGAAACACCATATATTTT.

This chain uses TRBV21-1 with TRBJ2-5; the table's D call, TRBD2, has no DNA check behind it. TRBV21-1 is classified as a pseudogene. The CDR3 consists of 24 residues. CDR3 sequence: CASSKGPTLNSIKTQRSFQETQYF. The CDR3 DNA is TGTGCCAGCAGCAAAGGTCCCACCCTAAATTCAATTAAGACCCAGCGCTCCTTCCAAGAGACCCAGTACTTC.

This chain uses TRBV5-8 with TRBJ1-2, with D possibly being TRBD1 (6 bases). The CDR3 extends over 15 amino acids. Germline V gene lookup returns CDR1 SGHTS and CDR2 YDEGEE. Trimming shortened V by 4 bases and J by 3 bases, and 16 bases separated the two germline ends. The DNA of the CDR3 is TGTGCCAGCAGCGTGACAGGACAGAGCGACTATGGCTACACCTTC. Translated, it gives CASSVTGQSDYGYTF.